A selection of T cell receptor beta chains follows, all from one sample in a study of shared clonotypes between healthy human individuals. The assay was immunoSEQ multiplex PCR, and TCRdb's table has in-frame clones only and misses some. The sample contains fewer than 400,000 clones, about 74% of which appear only once. Source material: memory CD4+ T cells sorted from blood. These TCRs come from a young man in good health. Each CDR3 is given with its conserved first and last residue. Each record gives: V gene, clone size, J gene, CDR3 length, D gene, CDR3 protein, CDR3 DNA. D genes are given only for firm matches. Expanded clones are given a class, and other clones once, few, many or no size at all.

TRBV11-1,-,TRBJ1-1,15,-,CASSHTLFGRTEAFF,TGTGCCAGCAGCCACACTCTTTTTGGGAGGACTGAAGCTTTCTTT
TRBV11-1,-,TRBJ2-7,16,-,CASSLVVVARSYEQYF,TGTGCCAGCAGCTTAGTTGTGGTGGCGCGCTCCTACGAGCAGTACTTC
TRBV2,-,TRBJ2-1,21,TRBD2,CASSRFSSSASGITIGNEQFF,TGTGCCAGCAGTCGGTTCTCTAGTAGCGCCAGCGGGATTACCATAGGCAATGAGCAGTTCTTC
TRBV6-6,-,TRBJ2-5,15,TRBD1,CASSYSQGAGETQYF,TGTGCCAGCAGTTACAGCCAGGGGGCGGGAGAGACCCAGTACTTC
TRBV14,-,TRBJ2-1,17,-,CASSQEEGLAAHNEQFF,TGTGCCAGCAGCCAAGAAGAGGGGTTAGCGGCCCACAATGAGCAGTTCTTC
TRBV5-4,few,TRBJ2-4,15,TRBD2,CASSLGVLAENIQYF,TGTGCCAGCAGCTTGGGAGTCCTAGCGGAAAACATTCAGTACTTC
TRBV9,-,TRBJ1-3,15,-,CASSVGGREGNTIYF,TGTGCCAGCAGCGTAGGCGGCCGAGAAGGAAACACCATATATTTT
TRBV20-1,-,TRBJ2-5,11,-,CSTLRGETQYF,TGCAGTACCTTGAGGGGGGAGACCCAGTACTTC
TRBV19,-,TRBJ2-3,16,TRBD2,CASSKMTSGSADTQYF,TGTGCCAGTAGTAAAATGACTAGCGGGAGTGCAGATACGCAGTATTTT
TRBV6-6,-,TRBJ1-2,14,-,CASSTPNIVDGYTF,TGTGCCAGCAGTACCCCAAACATAGTCGATGGCTACACCTTC
TRBV19,few,TRBJ1-5,13,-,CASNRGLLGPQHF,TGTGCCAGTAATAGAGGGCTCCTGGGGCCCCAGCATTTT
TRBV28,-,TRBJ2-1,15,TRBD1,CASSSSGQGFNEQFF,TGTGCCAGCAGTTCCTCGGGACAGGGCTTTAATGAGCAGTTCTTC
TRBV5-1,-,TRBJ1-2,15,TRBD1,CASSSSTGGAPGYTF,TGCGCCAGCAGCTCAAGTACAGGGGGCGCCCCTGGCTACACCTTC
TRBV11-1,-,TRBJ2-4,18,TRBD1,CASSLVAADRRTVNIQYF,TGTGCCAGCAGCTTAGTGGCGGCGGACAGGAGGACCGTAAACATTCAGTACTTC
TRBV2,-,TRBJ1-4,16,-,CASSGVPGQVFGKLFF,TGTGCCAGCAGTGGAGTCCCGGGACAAGTCTTTGGAAAACTGTTTTTT
TRBV28,-,TRBJ2-2,13,-,CASSFLNTGELFF,TGTGCCAGCAGTTTCTTGAACACCGGGGAGCTGTTTTTT
TRBV5-4,once,TRBJ2-3,13,TRBD2,CASGGGRGDTQYF,TGTGCCAGTGGGGGCGGGAGGGGAGATACGCAGTATTTT
TRBV11-2,few,TRBJ2-1,19,TRBD2,CASSLGGRSGTRTYNEQFF,TGTGCCAGCAGCTTAGGCGGGCGTTCTGGGACTAGAACCTACAATGAGCAGTTCTTC
TRBV7-9,once,TRBJ2-5,14,-,CASSSRGREETQYF,TGTGCCAGCAGCTCCAGGGGGCGGGAGGAGACCCAGTACTTC
TRBV7-3,-,TRBJ2-1,16,-,CASSLMGQGGRNEQFF,TGTGCCAGCAGCTTAATGGGGCAGGGTGGCCGCAATGAGCAGTTCTTC
TRBV11-3,-,TRBJ2-7,15,-,CASNVVGTNVYEQYF,TGTGCCAGCAACGTAGTCGGGACAAACGTCTACGAGCAGTACTTC
TRBV11-1,-,TRBJ2-7,15,-,CASSPLGGTGEKQYF,TGTGCCAGCAGCCCCCTTGGAGGGACGGGAGAAAAGCAGTACTTC
TRBV13,-,TRBJ2-1,17,-,CASSLTVTEISYNEQFF,TGTGCCAGCAGCTTAACGGTGACGGAAATCTCCTACAATGAGCAGTTCTTC
TRBV7-6,-,TRBJ2-1,16,TRBD2,CASSPRTSALTNEQFF,TGTGCCAGCAGCCCGAGGACTAGCGCCCTTACGAATGAGCAGTTCTTC
TRBV5-4,-,TRBJ2-1,15,TRBD1,CASSTRQGSYNEQFF,TGTGCCAGCAGCACCCGACAGGGGTCCTACAATGAGCAGTTCTTC
TRBV6-5,once,TRBJ1-3,13,-,CASRPTSGNTIYF,TGTGCCAGCAGACCCACCTCTGGAAACACCATATATTTT
TRBV6-5,-,TRBJ2-7,13,-,CASRRGGPYEQYF,TGTGCCAGCAGGAGAGGGGGACCCTACGAGCAGTACTTC
TRBV6-1,-,TRBJ2-1,13,-,CASRTDGYNEQFF,TGTGCCAGCAGAACCGACGGTTACAATGAGCAGTTCTTC
TRBV30,-,TRBJ2-1,13,-,CAWSLAPYNEQFF,TGTGCCTGGAGTCTAGCGCCGTACAATGAGCAGTTCTTC
TRBV5-1,-,TRBJ2-3,15,TRBD1,CASSHPGQGFDTQYF,TGCGCCAGCAGCCACCCGGGACAGGGATTTGATACGCAGTATTTT
TRBV2,-,TRBJ2-5,12,-,CASSPFGETQYF,TGTGCCAGCAGTCCTTTTGGCGAGACCCAGTACTTC
TRBV14,-,TRBJ2-1,13,-,CASSQVRGNEQFF,TGTGCCAGCAGCCAAGTTCGGGGTAATGAGCAGTTCTTC
TRBV30,-,TRBJ1-2,11,-,CAWNRGSGYTF,TGTGCCTGGAATAGAGGGAGCGGCTACACCTTC
TRBV19,many,TRBJ2-5,14,-,CASSIGPSQETQYF,TGTGCCAGTAGTATAGGTCCCAGTCAAGAGACCCAGTACTTC
TRBV5-4,once,TRBJ2-3,16,TRBD2,CASSLRTSGGTDTQYF,TGTGCCAGCAGCTTAAGGACTAGCGGAGGCACAGATACGCAGTATTTT